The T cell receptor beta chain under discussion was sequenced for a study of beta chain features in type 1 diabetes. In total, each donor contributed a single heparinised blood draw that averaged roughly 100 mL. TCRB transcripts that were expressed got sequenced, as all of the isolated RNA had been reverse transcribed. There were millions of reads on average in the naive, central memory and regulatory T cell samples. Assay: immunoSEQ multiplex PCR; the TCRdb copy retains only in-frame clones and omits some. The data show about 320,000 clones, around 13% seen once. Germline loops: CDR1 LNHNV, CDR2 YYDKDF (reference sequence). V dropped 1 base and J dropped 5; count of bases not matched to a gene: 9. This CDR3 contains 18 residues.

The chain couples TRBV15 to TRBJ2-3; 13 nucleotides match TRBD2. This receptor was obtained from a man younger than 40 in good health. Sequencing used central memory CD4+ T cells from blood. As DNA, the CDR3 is TGTGCCACCAGCAGAGGGACTAGCGGGGGAGCCGGCCAAGATACGCAGTATTTT. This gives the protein CATSRGTSGGAGQDTQYF.